The clone carrying this TCR beta chain was seen at least ten times. These data belong to a study of neurological immune-mediated disorders. Unmatched junction bases numbered 11, after V lost 5 bases and J lost 8 bases. From germline, CDR1 is DFQATT and CDR2 SNEGSKA (reference sequence). CDR3 size: 15 residues. The authors made cDNA by 5'RACE with 10-nucleotide random UMIs. TCRdb redid the calling of the 5' RACE reads with MiXCR, one entry per CDR3 protein. The sample holds 23,000 or so distinct CDR3 sequences, approximately 13% seen once. The clonotype was recovered from a woman aged 55 to 70 with HTLV-1-associated myelopathy (HAM/TSP). The chain joins TRBV20-1 to TRBJ2-7; 14 nucleotides match TRBD2. The sample consisted of PBMCs. CDR3 in DNA: TGCAGTGCTGCCCAACCGGGACTAGCGGGAGAGAAGCAGTACTTC. Its translation is CSAAQPGLAGEKQYF.